The rows below give T cell receptor beta chains drawn from one sample of a study of T-cell memory formation after mild COVID-19. TCRdb ran MiXCR on the 5' RACE reads and lists one entry per CDR3 protein. The data contain about 430,000 distinct CDR3 sequences, roughly 18% of them singletons. The material sequenced was PBMCs or a T cell subset sorted from them (not recorded which). All receptors derive from a young man who had mild COVID-19 (a few samples of this study predate the infection). Cell type and time point are not known. CDR3s include the opening cysteine and the closing phenylalanine or tryptophan. A D gene is named only where the DNA matches it firmly. Clone size, where shown, is once, few, many, or a class for clones that have expanded.

TRBJ2-1,.,TRBD2,15,TRBV6-5,CASSGTSGGVGEQFF,TGTGCCAGCAGCGGTACTAGCGGGGGGGTAGGAGAGCAGTTCTTC
TRBJ1-1,few,.,11,TRBV19,CASIYSLEAFF,TGTGCCAGTATCTACTCCCTGGAAGCTTTCTTT
TRBJ2-1,.,.,20,TRBV6-5,CASSYYPHPWTTSSYNEQFF,TGTGCCAGCAGTTACTATCCGCACCCTTGGACAACTAGCTCCTACAATGAGCAGTTCTTC
TRBJ2-7,many,.,12,TRBV14,CASSRNRYEQYF,TGTGCCAGCAGCCGCAACCGATACGAGCAGTACTTC
TRBJ2-1,few,TRBD2,13,TRBV10-3,CAISPGGNNEQFF,TGTGCCATCTCCCCGGGGGGTAACAATGAGCAGTTCTTC
TRBJ2-3,many,TRBD2,16,TRBV5-1,CASSLVAGGPTDTQYF,TGCGCCAGCAGCTTGGTAGCGGGGGGCCCCACAGATACGCAGTATTTT
TRBJ1-5,.,.,12,TRBV6-2/TRBV6-3,CASRQANQPQHF,TGTGCCAGCAGACAGGCCAATCAGCCCCAGCATTTT
TRBJ1-2,.,.,17,TRBV5-1,CASSLASTAAGSYGYTF,TGCGCCAGCAGCTTGGCCTCGACGGCGGCAGGATCCTATGGCTACACCTTC
TRBJ1-5,few,.,13,TRBV6-4,CASSTGSNQPQHF,TGTGCCAGCAGCACAGGGAGCAATCAGCCCCAGCATTTT
TRBJ2-5,.,.,12,TRBV20-1,CSAWDYQETQYF,TGCAGTGCTTGGGACTACCAAGAGACCCAGTACTTC
TRBJ1-1,few,.,15,TRBV19,CASSIGGNLNTEAFF,TGTGCCAGTAGTATTGGGGGAAATCTGAACACTGAAGCTTTCTTT
TRBJ2-2,.,.,15,TRBV5-1,CASSGGIANTGELFF,TGCGCCAGCAGCGGGGGCATCGCGAACACCGGGGAGCTGTTTTTT
TRBJ2-1,.,.,13,TRBV12-3/TRBV12-4,CASSLGAFKKQFF,TGTGCCAGCAGTTTAGGGGCTTTCAAGAAGCAGTTCTTC
TRBJ1-1,few,.,13,TRBV15,CATAPGENTEAFF,TGTGCCACCGCGCCTGGGGAGAACACTGAAGCTTTCTTT